This TCR beta chain emerged from a study of blood T cells in healthy people across ages. Then a second PCR, running about 7 to 11 cycles, was carried out with a sample-barcoded 5' primer and a J-beta primer mix. TCRdb redid the calling of the 5' RACE reads with MiXCR, one entry per CDR3 protein. In the table there are roughly 1,700,000 distinct CDR3 sequences, 25% to 30% of which are singletons. The CDR3 contains 16 residues. The ends lost 4 bases at V and 5 bases at J; junction bases unmatched: 11. In terms of origin and age, donors were healthy Caucasian individuals from Russia aged roughly 6 to 95. No fewer than 5.5 micrograms of total RNA were isolated from every sample. In regard to this clonotype: What it recognizes is unknown.

Study-level points and caveats: Greater diversity and more naive CD4+ cells were seen in long-lived donors than in aged donors. Samples with more naive T cells showed higher observed beta diversity.

The chain carries TRBV12-3 or TRBV12-4 and TRBJ1-5; TRBD1 matches 7 bases. Sequencing was done on a sample of blood. This clonotype originated in a woman between 25 and 40 years old in good health. The CDR3 spells CASSSLLTGSDQPQHF. Here the CDR3 DNA reads TGTGCCAGCAGTTCCCTTCTGACAGGGTCAGATCAGCCCCAGCATTTT.